This record covers a single T cell receptor (beta chain). This clone was detected once. Its antigen is unknown. There are no base qualities to consult, and no much larger clone falls within one base. This sample is part of a study of T cells in localized non-small cell lung cancer (TCRdb year 2020). At the level of the whole study: The study analyzed T cell repertoires of hundreds of early-stage NSCLC patients, comparing tumors and uninvolved tumor-adjacent lungs. A mean age of about 66 years was recorded for the NSCLC patients, of whom 120 to 150 were male and about a hundred were female. The cohort consisted of approximately 240 treatment-naive NSCLC patients whose localized lung tumors had been resected.

TCR beta CDR3 regions were sequenced from DNA using the immunoSEQ Assay. Per the authors' processing: T cell density was computed as TCR beta template counts normalized to usable DNA estimated by amplifying housekeeping genes. The preseqR package was used to estimate richness by extrapolating to 400,000 templates for PBMC samples and to 120,000 templates for tissue samples. Clonality was defined by subtracting Pielou's evenness from one. Tissue-enriched TCRs were identified through differential abundance testing performed on productive amino-acid clonotypes, with a minimum total count of 5 and an alpha of 0.1. Repertoire overlap between compartments was quantified with the Jaccard Index and Morisita Overlap Index. GLIPH clustered TCR beta CDR3s with public tetramer-defined viral CDR3s; viral motifs required at least three viral sequences plus V-gene enrichment. The clones in this table, taken by TCRdb from immuneACCESS, are in-frame only. Not every clone is retained; where verified, under half of the shortfall comes from an unresolved V gene, and the cause of the rest is unknown. V and J calls plus clone size are reproduced from that table; the DNA served to infer D and trimming. The sample records around 2,800 clones, less than 30% of which are singletons. The leading ten clones occupy around a quarter of the sample.

From the cysteine through the phenylalanine, the CDR3 covers 16 amino acids. Of the read, only the CDR3 DNA is kept; its 48 bases are in frame from base 1. The germline V gene sets CDR1 to KGHSH and CDR2 to LQKENI. Trimming costs V 1 base and J 0 bases, and their ends lie 9 bases apart. Results and caveats for the whole study, not just this receptor: Longer overall survival was associated with higher T cell density in blood, whereas shorter survival was associated with higher clonality in adjacent lung. Uninvolved tumor-adjacent lung showed the highest T cell clonality, higher than tumor, which suggests more focused antigenic responses in the uninvolved tumor-adjacent lung. Because multi-region tumor sequencing was not done, intratumor heterogeneity could not be ruled out. Of the top 100 tumor clones, a median of 57 were detected in paired uninvolved adjacent lung; about 26 were also among that lung's top 100. Because the study design was exploratory, TCR variables were selected using unadjusted p-values without false-discovery rate correction.

At diagnosis, peripheral blood, uninvolved tumor-adjacent lung and tumor were collected and stored as a combination of fresh-frozen and FFPE material. The clonotype comes from a man aged 35-75 years with stage I lung adenocarcinoma. The chain links TRBV18 with TRBJ2-2, with TRBD1 as a weak D call on 6 bases. This specimen consisted of lung tumor tissue, obtained before any cancer treatment. CDR3 reads: CASSPLGTTNTGELFF. The nucleotides read TGTGCCAGCTCACCACTCGGGACAACGAACACCGGGGAGCTGTTTTTT.